Each of the 10 T cell receptor beta chains below was sequenced from the same sample in a study of cytomegalovirus exposure and HLA in healthy donors (dated by TCRdb to between 2016 and 2019). The library was obtained by the immunoSEQ multiplex PCR assay. The table comes from immuneACCESS by way of TCRdb, which keeps in-frame sequences with V and J called. Part of the clones is missing from these tables; in studies checked, under half for an unresolved V gene and the rest for unknown reasons. This sample is represented by about 130,000 clones; 89% of them were singletons. Approximately 1.1% of the sample comes from the top ten. The sample comprised PBMCs. The receptor source for this set is a woman aged 18-29 years in good health and CMV-seronegative.

The count of this clone is one. For the CDR3, the DNA is TGCGCCAGCAGCCTGGGTTGGGGGGGCGCGGCTAATGAAAAACTGTTTTTT. It codes for CASSLGWGGAANEKLFF. The chain carries TRBV4-1 and TRBJ1-4, with D possibly being TRBD1 (6 bases). V dropped 4 bases and J dropped 3 bases, with 18 bases sitting between them. This CDR3 is built from 17 residues. Germline V lookup: CDR1 MGHRA, CDR2 YSYEKL.

The chain links TRBV27 to TRBJ2-5; D unresolved. Deletions cut 1 base from V and 4 bases from J, with 7 bases between. CDR3 length: 13 amino acids. CDR1 is MNHEY, CDR2 SMNVEV, per germline (reference sequence). The CDR3 sequence is CASSLWRGETQYF. CDR3 nucleotide sequence: TGTGCCAGCAGTTTATGGCGCGGAGAGACCCAGTACTTC.

This chain connects TRBV6-6 to TRBJ1-2; perhaps TRBD1 as D (5 bases). Trimming took off 8 bases at V and 8 bases at J, with 21 bases between the two ends. Germline loops: CDR1 MNHNY, CDR2 SVGAGI (reference sequence). CDR3 length equals 14 residues. The CDR3 DNA reads as TGTGCCAGCGGCGCCGCGGGGACGAGGGAAGGCTACACCTTC. It codes for CASGAAGTREGYTF.

V usage is TRBV30 and J usage is TRBJ1-2, with 7 bases fitting TRBD1. The CDR3 is made up of 13 amino acids. The germline V gene has CDR1 GTSNPN and CDR2 SVGIG (reference sequence). V dropped 1 base and J dropped 8; count of bases not matched to a gene: 7. DNA of the CDR3: TGTGCCTGGAGTGGCGGGACAGCCGGCGGCTACACCTTC. Residues: CAWSGGTAGGYTF. The variable domain in full, with the rest retrieved from reference TRBV30 and TRBJ1-2, is SQTIHQWPATLVQPVGSPLSLECTVEGTSNPNLYWYRQAAGRGLQLLFYSVGIGQISSEVPQNLSASRPQDRQFILSSKKLLLSDSGFYLCAWSGGTAGGYTFGSGTRLTVV.

This chain connects TRBV30 to TRBJ2-1; maybe TRBD1 (6 bases). This CDR3 spans 13 amino acids. The ends were cut back, 4 bases at V and 1 base at J, with 8 bases in the middle. The V gene's germline CDR1 is GTSNPN and CDR2 SVGIG (reference sequence). The CDR3 DNA reads as TGTGCCTGGAAGGGGGTATCCTACAATGAGCAGTTCTTC. It is translated as CAWKGVSYNEQFF.

This clone occurred a few times. This CDR3 is also generated by other DNA sequences in the sample. This chain connects TRBV9 to TRBJ1-5; TRBD1 might be the D (6 bases). The CDR3 has 14 amino acids. Germline values: CDR1 SGDLS, CDR2 YYNGEE. V was trimmed by 3 bases and J by 3 bases, leaving 10 bases between them. The CDR3, as DNA: TGTGCCAGCAGCGCACAGGGTTCCAATCAGCCCCAGCATTTT. Its protein product is CASSAQGSNQPQHF.

This chain joins TRBV9 and TRBJ2-7; 10 nucleotides line up with TRBD2. The CDR3 has 14 amino acids. J lost 7 bases, V lost 2 bases, and 6 bases had no gene match. Germline lookup yields CDR1 SGDLS and CDR2 YYNGEE. The CDR3 is CASSVGLAGEEQYF. CDR3 bases: TGTGCCAGCAGCGTTGGTCTAGCGGGAGAAGAGCAGTACTTC.

The chain links TRBV20-1 to TRBJ1-1, with no clear D. The germline gives CDR1 DFQATT, CDR2 SNEGSKA (reference sequence). Trimming pared 5 bases from V and 0 bases from J, leaving 4 bases between. CDR3 size: 11 residues. In DNA form, the CDR3 reads TGCAGTGCTCAGGTGAACACTGAAGCTTTCTTT. Protein product: CSAQVNTEAFF.

The chain uses TRBV10-1 and TRBJ1-5, with D possibly being TRBD1 (5 bases). V dropped 3 bases and J dropped 6 bases, with 9 bases sitting between them. From germline, CDR1 is WNHNN and CDR2 SYGVQD (reference sequence). The CDR3 spans 13 residues. The DNA for the CDR3 is TGCGCCAGCAGTGACACGGGGGGTCAGCCCCAGCATTTT. Amino acids: CASSDTGGQPQHF.

This clone was counted a few times. This chain connects TRBV5-1 to TRBJ1-1; D is uncertain. Germline V gene sequence: CDR1 SGHRS, CDR2 YFSETQ. V dropped 4 bases and J dropped 8 bases, with 12 bases sitting between them. This CDR3 has 12 amino acids. CDR3 residues: CASSSREDEAFF. For the CDR3, the DNA is TGCGCCAGCAGCAGCCGGGAGGACGAAGCTTTCTTT. Filled out from reference TRBV5-1 and TRBJ1-1, the complete variable domain reads KAGVTQTPRYLIKTRGQQVTLSCSPISGHRSVSWYQQTPGQGLQFLFEYFSETQRNKGNFPGRFSGRQFSNSRSEMNVSTLELGDSALYLCASSSREDEAFFGQGTRLTVV.